The 13 T cell receptor beta chains reported below all come from one sample, sequenced in a study of T cell responses to AZD1222 COVID-19 vaccine (dated by TCRdb to the early 2020s). The time point label on this specimen signifies: about 28 days (+/-7) after the second vaccine dose. The receptor library was made with the immunoSEQ multiplex PCR assay. The table was pulled from immuneACCESS by TCRdb, which kept in-frame rearrangements only. Such tables lose some clones; where checked, under half of the loss comes from unresolved V genes, and the rest has no known cause. Here the sample has around 150,000 clones; about 90% occur a single time. Approximately 6.2% of the sample is in the top ten clones. The sequenced sample was peripheral blood, obtained 28 days after the second AZD1222 dose. The receptor set was obtained from an adult who received the AZD1222 COVID-19 vaccine.

The chain carries TRBV29-1 and TRBJ1-2; 8 bases are shared with TRBD1. V lost 4 bases to trimming and J lost 4 bases; unmatched junction nucleotides: 8. Germline CDR1 reads SQVTM; CDR2 reads ANQGSEA. The CDR3 length is 14 residues. The CDR3 nucleotides read TGCAGCGTTGGCGCCCAGGGGGCAATCTATGGCTACACCTTC. Protein: CSVGAQGAIYGYTF.

This chain connects TRBV7-9 to TRBJ1-1; the D is unclear. The CDR3 has 14 amino acids. The V gene's germline CDR1 is SEHNR and CDR2 FQNEAQ (reference sequence). V lost 5 bases and J lost 5, with 15 bases in between. CDR3 amino acids: CASSLFGPSTEAFF. The CDR3 coding sequence is TGTGCCAGCAGCCTCTTCGGGCCGTCTACTGAAGCTTTCTTT.

In this sample, this clone turned up once. The chain carries TRBV18 and TRBJ2-2; maybe TRBD2 (5 bases). The CDR3 totals 16 residues. V dropped 0 bases and J dropped 2 bases, with 10 bases sitting between them. Germline loops: CDR1 KGHSH, CDR2 LQKENI. CDR3: CASSPPASRNTGELFF. The CDR3 DNA reads as TGTGCCAGCTCACCACCGGCTAGCCGTAACACCGGGGAGCTGTTTTTT.

V gene TRBV5-4 combines with J gene TRBJ1-4, with D unresolved. Trimming took off 4 bases at V and 8 bases at J, with 15 bases between the two ends. The CDR3 runs 14 residues. The germline gives CDR1 SGHNT, CDR2 YYREEE (reference sequence). CDR3 sequence: CASSHGGEREKLFF. The DNA of the CDR3 is TGTGCCAGCAGCCATGGAGGAGAGAGGGAAAAACTGTTTTTT.

The chain is built from TRBV5-6 and TRBJ1-2; D unclear. Germline V gives CDR1 SGHDT, CDR2 YYEEEE. There are 13 residues in the CDR3. The V end lost 1 base, the J end lost 1 base, and 5 bases lay between the germline ends. The DNA of the CDR3 is TGTGCCAGCAGCTTGACAGTTAACTATGGCTACACCTTC. Its protein is CASSLTVNYGYTF.

V and J are TRBV12-5 and TRBJ2-1; TRBD2 aligns across 8 bases. The CDR3 spans 17 residues. The germline CDR1 and CDR2 sequences are LGHNT and FRNRAP. V was clipped by 1 base and J by 7 bases; unmatched bases: 12. In DNA, the CDR3 is TGTGCTAGTGGTTTGGGAAGCGGGAGCCCTTCCGAGAATGAGCAGTTCTTC. Its translation is CASGLGSGSPSENEQFF.

V usage is TRBV28 and J usage is TRBJ1-2; possible D gene TRBD1, 6 bases. CDR1 and CDR2 from the germline V gene are MDHEN and SYDVKM. This CDR3 has 14 amino acids. Trimming left V 8 bases short and J 1 base short, with 14 bases between. This CDR3 is CASRNTGFNYGYTF. CDR3 in DNA: TGTGCCAGCCGTAACACAGGGTTTAACTATGGCTACACCTTC.

The V gene is TRBV30, the J gene TRBJ2-2; TRBD1 might be the D (5 bases). V lost 2 bases and J lost 7, with 11 bases in between. The length of the CDR3 is 13 residues. CDR1 and CDR2 (germline): GTSNPN, SVGIG (reference sequence). In nucleotides, the CDR3 is TGTGCCTGGAGTTCGCAGGGCGGCGGGGAGCTGTTTTTT. Translated: CAWSSQGGGELFF.

The chain has TRBV4-2 and TRBJ1-4; 10 bases agree with TRBD1. V lost 3 bases and J lost 4; bases outside the gene matches: 2. Germline CDR1 reads LGHNA; CDR2 reads YNFKEQ. The CDR3 covers 15 residues. The chain's CDR3 is CASSQGTGDNEKLFF. The CDR3 DNA follows: TGTGCCAGCAGCCAGGGGACAGGGGATAATGAAAAACTGTTTTTT.

The V and J genes are TRBV29-1 and TRBJ2-2; 10 nucleotides align to TRBD2. With 4 bases clipped from V and 4 bases from J, the junction kept 12 bases outside the gene matches. CDR1 is SQVTM, CDR2 ANQGSEA, per germline. This CDR3 contains 17 residues. The CDR3 DNA follows: TGCAGCGTTGGGGGGGCCCAGCGGGAGGGACTCACCGGGGAGCTGTTTTTT. Its translation is CSVGGAQREGLTGELFF.

The chain has TRBV7-9 and TRBJ2-3, with D possibly matching TRBD2 (5 bases). This CDR3 comprises 13 residues. V was clipped by 5 bases and J by 3 bases, with 9 bases between them. Germline loops: CDR1 SEHNR, CDR2 FQNEAQ (reference sequence). CDR3 coding DNA: TGTGCCAGCAGCCCCCCGGGGACAGATACGCAGTATTTT. This codes for CASSPPGTDTQYF. Using reference TRBV7-9 and TRBJ2-3 for the parts outside the CDR3, the full variable domain is DTGVSQNPRHKITKRGQNVTFRCDPISEHNRLYWYRQTLGQGPEFLTYFQNEAQLEKSRLLSDRFSAERPKGSFSTLEIQRTEQGDSAMYLCASSPPGTDTQYFGPGTRLTVL.

The chain joins TRBV5-4 to TRBJ2-7, with 10 bases lining up with TRBD2. The germline gives CDR1 SGHNT, CDR2 YYREEE (reference sequence). This CDR3 has 12 amino acids. Trimming removed 8 bases from V and 2 bases from J; junction bases left unmatched: 1. The CDR3 loop reads CASSGGPYEQYF. CDR3 nucleotides: TGTGCCAGTAGCGGGGGGCCCTACGAGCAGTACTTC.

Written as DNA, the CDR3 is TGTGCCAGCTCACCCCTCAGACAGGGGCTAAATGAAAAACTGTTTTTT. It codes for CASSPLRQGLNEKLFF. The chain is built from TRBV18 and TRBJ1-4, with 8 nucleotides matching TRBD1. Germline loops: CDR1 KGHSH, CDR2 LQKENI. The CDR3 covers 16 residues. The ends lost 3 bases at V and 5 bases at J; junction bases unmatched: 8.